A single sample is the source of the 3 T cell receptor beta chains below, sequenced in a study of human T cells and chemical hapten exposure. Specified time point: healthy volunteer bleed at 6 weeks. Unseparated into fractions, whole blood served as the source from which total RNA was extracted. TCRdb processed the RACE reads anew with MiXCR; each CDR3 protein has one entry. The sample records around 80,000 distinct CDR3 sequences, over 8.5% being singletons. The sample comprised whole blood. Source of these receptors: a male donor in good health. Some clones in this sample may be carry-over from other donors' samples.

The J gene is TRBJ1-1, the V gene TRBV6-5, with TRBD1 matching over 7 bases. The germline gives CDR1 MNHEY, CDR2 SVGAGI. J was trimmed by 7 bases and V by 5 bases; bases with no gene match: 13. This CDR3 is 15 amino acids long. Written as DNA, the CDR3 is TGTGCCAGCAGTGCCTCCACAGGGGACAAGGATGAAGCTTTCTTT. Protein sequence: CASSASTGDKDEAFF.

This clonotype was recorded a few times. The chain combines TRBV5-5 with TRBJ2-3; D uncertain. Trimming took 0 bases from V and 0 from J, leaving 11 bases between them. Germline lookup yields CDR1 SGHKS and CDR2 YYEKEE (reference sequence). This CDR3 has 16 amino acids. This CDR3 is CASSLAVGRSTDTQYF. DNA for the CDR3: TGTGCCAGCAGCTTGGCAGTCGGACGGAGCACAGATACGCAGTATTTT. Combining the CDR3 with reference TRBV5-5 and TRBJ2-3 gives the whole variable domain DAGVTQSPTHLIKTRGQQVTLRCSPISGHKSVSWYQQVLGQGPQFIFQYYEKEERGRGNFPDRFSARQFPNYSSELNVNALLLGDSALYLCASSLAVGRSTDTQYFGPGTRLTVL.

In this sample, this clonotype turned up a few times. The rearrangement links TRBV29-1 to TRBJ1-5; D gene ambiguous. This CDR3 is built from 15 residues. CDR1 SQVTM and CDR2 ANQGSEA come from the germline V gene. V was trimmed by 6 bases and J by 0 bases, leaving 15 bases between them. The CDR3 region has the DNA TGCAGCGTCCTCGAGAGCCAGAATAGCAATCAGCCCCAGCATTTT. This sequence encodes CSVLESQNSNQPQHF.